The rows below give T cell receptor beta chains drawn from one sample of a study of blood T cell repertoires in COVID-19. Profiled with immunoSEQ multiplex PCR; TCRdb holds only in-frame clones, not every one. The sample consists of about 220,000 clones, 82% of them appearing once. Sequencing used PBMCs or T cells enriched from blood (not recorded which). These receptors were collected from a woman aged 60-75 years who had recovered from COVID-19. Each CDR3 is given with its conserved first and last residue. D genes are given only for firm matches. Clone size is given for some rows only: seen once, a few or many times, or a class if the clone is expanded.

cdr3_nt cdr3_aa d_call cdr3_length j_call v_call clone_size
TGTGCCAGCAGTGACCAGGGCGCGGAAGGCTACACCTTC CASSDQGAEGYTF . 13 TRBJ1-2 TRBV6-4 .
TGTGCCAGCTCACCAGTGGCGGGGGCGAGGGCCGATACGCAGTATTTT CASSPVAGARADTQYF . 16 TRBJ2-3 TRBV18 .
TGTGCCAGCAGCTTACAGGGCCTCTCTGGAAACACCATATATTTT CASSLQGLSGNTIYF . 15 TRBJ1-3 TRBV7-8 .
TGTGCCAGCAGTGAACACACCCCCTATGGCTACACCTTC CASSEHTPYGYTF . 13 TRBJ1-2 TRBV2 .
TGTGCCAGTTCCGGGACAGGGGATGAGAACACTGAAGCTTTCTTT CASSGTGDENTEAFF TRBD1 15 TRBJ1-1 TRBV19 once
TGTGCCAGCTCACCACCGAACGCGGCCAAAAACATTCAGTACTTC CASSPPNAAKNIQYF . 15 TRBJ2-4 TRBV18 .
TGTGCCAGCAGCCCGGGAGTGAGCACTGAAGCTTTCTTT CASSPGVSTEAFF . 13 TRBJ1-1 TRBV11-2 .
TGTGCCAGCAGGGGGGGGCAGTTTAGCAATCAGCCCCAGCATTTT CASRGGQFSNQPQHF . 15 TRBJ1-5 TRBV5-8 .
TGTGCCAGCAGCCCTCGGTCGGGACAGGCCTCACTTGAAGGCTACACCTTC CASSPRSGQASLEGYTF TRBD1 17 TRBJ1-2 TRBV9 .
TGTGCCTGGAGTGTAAGGCGGGAGCAGTTCTTC CAWSVRREQFF . 11 TRBJ2-1 TRBV30 .
TGTGCCAGCAGTCCTGTGGGCAGGGCCACTGAAGCTTTCTTT CASSPVGRATEAFF . 14 TRBJ1-1 TRBV7-2 once